The next 28 T cell receptor beta chains were all read from a single sample in a study of graft-versus-host responses after intestinal transplantation. TCRdb keeps only in-frame clones here, not all; method: immunoSEQ multiplex PCR. The table has around 5,100 clones, about 30% seen once. Some 200,000 CFSE-labeled responder cells were plated with some 200,000 irradiated, violet-dye-labeled stimulator cells. This sample comprised alloreactive CD8+ T cells from a mixed lymphocyte reaction culture, obtained before transplantation. Described subset: CFSE-low proliferating T cells sorted from roughly 6-day pre-transplant mixed lymphocyte reaction (GvH or HvG direction). The receptor set was obtained from a human patient who was an organ donor for intestinal transplantation.

This clone came up a few times. The J gene is TRBJ2-7, the V gene TRBV6-6; tentative D call: TRBD1 (5 bases). This CDR3 contains 13 residues. V lost 2 bases and J lost 6, with 11 bases in between. The germline gives CDR1 MNHNY, CDR2 SVGAGI (reference sequence). CDR3 amino acids: CASSYQGQGEQYV. As DNA, the CDR3 is TGTGCCAGCAGTTACCAAGGTCAGGGCGAGCAGTACGTC.

In its sample, this clone ranks as medium-sized. The rearrangement uses TRBV4-3 and TRBJ1-6; maybe TRBD1 (6 bases). Germline V lookup: CDR1 LGHNA, CDR2 YSLEER. V lost 0 bases, J lost 7 bases, and 19 bases lay in between. The CDR3 contains 18 residues. DNA for the CDR3: TGCGCCAGCAGCCAAGATCCTCTTACAGGGTTTGTCAATTCACCCCTCCACTTT. Its protein product is CASSQDPLTGFVNSPLHF.

This clone was observed a few times. The chain carries TRBV4-2 and TRBJ2-1; 9 bases agree with TRBD2. The germline CDR1 and CDR2 sequences are LGHNA and YNFKEQ. This CDR3 comprises 18 residues. J gave up 0 bases and V 0 bases, and 6 bases lay outside the gene matches. The CDR3: CASSQDWAGGHSYNEQFF. The CDR3 coding sequence is TGTGCCAGCAGCCAAGATTGGGCGGGGGGGCACTCCTACAATGAGCAGTTCTTC.

This clone turned up a few times. J is TRBJ1-6 and V is TRBV6-5; weak D call: TRBD1 (5 bases). This CDR3 has 13 residues. Trimming removed 4 bases at V and 11 bases at J, with 12 bases between. Germline CDR1 MNHEY, CDR2 SVGAGI. The CDR3 spells CASSLFRETPLHF. CDR3 nucleotide sequence: TGTGCCAGCAGTTTATTCAGGGAAACACCCCTCCACTTT.

This clone is labeled as medium-sized. This chain connects TRBV4-1 to TRBJ1-1, with no clear D. Germline lookup yields CDR1 MGHRA and CDR2 YSYEKL. CDR3 length: 16 residues. V lost 1 base and J lost 4, with 16 bases in between. CDR3 nucleotide sequence: TGCGCCAGCAGCCAAGTTATGGGTTATGAGGGCACTGAAGCTTTCTTT. Its translation is CASSQVMGYEGTEAFF.

The CDR3 is CASSPTGGLLYGYTF. The CDR3 nucleotides are TGTGCCAGCAGCCCTACAGGGGGATTGCTCTATGGCTACACCTTC. The rearrangement uses TRBV7-3 and TRBJ1-2; 8 nucleotides agree with TRBD1. CDR3 length: 15 residues. With V trimmed by 5 bases and J by 4 bases, 9 bases remained unmatched. Germline assignment: CDR1 SGHTA and CDR2 FQGTGA.

The chain is built from TRBV5-1 and TRBJ1-5; TRBD1 is a possible D gene (6 bases). CDR1 is SGHRS and CDR2 is YFSETQ in the germline V gene. This CDR3 contains 16 residues. Trimming took 10 bases from V and 0 from J, leaving 20 bases between them. The CDR3 is CALPQAPGASNQPQHF. The CDR3 nucleotides are TGCGCCTTACCTCAGGCTCCAGGGGCTAGCAATCAGCCCCAGCATTTT.

By sample share, this clone is medium-sized (0.01 to 0.1%). The CDR3 DNA reads TGCGCCAGCAGCTTCCCACAGGGGGCTAGGGACAATGAGCAGTTCTTC. Its translation: CASSFPQGARDNEQFF. The chain recombines TRBV5-1 with TRBJ2-1; 9 bases line up with TRBD1. V lost 2 bases and J lost 5; bases outside the gene matches: 8. Germline CDR1 reads SGHRS; CDR2 reads YFSETQ. The CDR3 is 16 amino acids.

The chain joins TRBV9 to TRBJ2-7; no definite D call. V was cut by 4 bases and J by 7 bases, with 18 bases left in between. This CDR3 is built from 14 residues. Germline-derived CDR1 and CDR2 are SGDLS and YYNGEE. CDR3 DNA: TGTGCCAGCAGCCCCGGCGCAGAAGTACGGGAGCAGTACGTC. Translated, it gives CASSPGAEVREQYV.

In its sample, this clone is medium-sized. The rearrangement joins TRBV4-3 to TRBJ1-4; 8 nucleotides align to TRBD1. V shed 4 bases and J 4 bases; nucleotides not matched to a gene: 5. This CDR3 comprises 15 residues. In germline, CDR1 is LGHNA, CDR2 YSLEER. CDR3 region: CASSLGTGLNEKLFF. The CDR3, as DNA: TGCGCCAGCAGCCTAGGGACAGGTCTTAATGAAAAACTGTTTTTT.

By share, this clone ranks as medium-sized (0.01 to 0.1%). The CDR3 coding sequence is TGTGCCAGCAGCCCCGGACTAGCGGGGAGGGGGGATACGCAGTATTTT. It yields the protein CASSPGLAGRGDTQYF. V usage is TRBV5-6 and J usage is TRBJ2-3, with 12 bases that match TRBD2. Trimming took 4 bases from V and 6 from J; bases not matched to a gene: 9. This CDR3 is built from 16 residues. Germline CDR1 is SGHDT and CDR2 is YYEEEE.

The chain carries TRBV4-3 and TRBJ1-6; 7 bases are shared with TRBD1. The CDR3 has 15 amino acids. V gave up 0 bases and J gave up 7 bases; unmatched junction bases: 3. Germline V CDR1 and CDR2: LGHNA, YSLEER. In nucleotides, the CDR3 is TGCGCCAGCAGCCAAGATCGGGACAGCAATTCACCCCTCCACTTT. Translating it yields CASSQDRDSNSPLHF.

In this sample, this clone turned up a few times. The chain employs TRBV19 and TRBJ1-5, with 8 bases identical to TRBD1. With 4 bases clipped from V and 5 bases from J, the junction kept 4 bases outside the gene matches. Germline V gene sequence: CDR1 LNHDA, CDR2 SQIVND (reference sequence). There are 14 residues in the CDR3. This CDR3 is CASSTRQGYQPQHF. CDR3 nucleotide sequence: TGTGCCAGTAGTACCCGACAGGGGTATCAGCCCCAGCATTTT. The whole variable domain, filled in from reference TRBV19 and TRBJ1-5, reads DGGITQSPKYLFRKEGQNVTLSCEQNLNHDAMYWYRQDPGQGLRLIYYSQIVNDFQKGDIAEGYSVSREKKESFPLTVTSAQKNPTAFYLCASSTRQGYQPQHFGDGTRLSIL.

The V gene is TRBV19, the J gene TRBJ2-1, with TRBD1 as a possible D gene (5 bases). Germline CDR1 is LNHDA and CDR2 is SQIVND (reference sequence). The CDR3 has 15 residues. Trimming removed 2 bases from V and 4 bases from J, with 12 bases in between. DNA for the CDR3: TGTGCCAGTAGTATATCGCAGGGCACTTACAATGAGCAGTTCTTC. The encoded protein is CASSISQGTYNEQFF. Filled out from reference TRBV19 and TRBJ2-1, the complete variable domain reads DGGITQSPKYLFRKEGQNVTLSCEQNLNHDAMYWYRQDPGQGLRLIYYSQIVNDFQKGDIAEGYSVSREKKESFPLTVTSAQKNPTAFYLCASSISQGTYNEQFFGPGTRLTVL.

This clone was observed a handful of times. The chain uses TRBV6-9 and TRBJ2-1; 9 bases are a match to TRBD1. This CDR3 has 15 amino acids. From germline, CDR1 is MNHGY and CDR2 SVAAGI. Trimming took 3 bases from V and 4 from J; bases not matched to a gene: 4. The CDR3 loop is CASSYGTGLYNEQFF. As DNA, the CDR3 is TGTGCCAGCAGTTACGGGACAGGGCTGTACAATGAGCAGTTCTTC.

In its sample, this clone was seen once. The chain employs TRBV6-5 and TRBJ1-2; weak D call: TRBD1 (6 bases). Deletions cut 0 bases from V and 14 bases from J, with 13 bases between. This CDR3 has 12 amino acids. Per the germline V gene, CDR1 is MNHEY and CDR2 is SVGAGI. CDR3 sequence (DNA): TGTGCCAGCAGTTACTCGGGGGCCGGCGTAACCTTC. This sequence encodes CASSYSGAGVTF.

The rearrangement joins TRBV7-8 to TRBJ1-2, with 10 nucleotides matching TRBD1. V was clipped by 5 bases and J by 0 bases; unmatched bases: 3. The CDR3 loop spans 15 amino acids. The germline gives CDR1 SGHVS, CDR2 FQNEAQ. The CDR3 sequence is CASSHGQGANYGYTF. CDR3 nucleotide sequence: TGTGCCAGCAGCCACGGACAGGGGGCTAACTATGGCTACACCTTC.

In its sample, this clone was seen a few times. The V call is TRBV4-2, the J call TRBJ1-1; a weak D match, TRBD1 (6 bases). Deletions cut 0 bases from V and 4 bases from J, with 9 bases between. CDR3 length equals 14 residues. The germline V gene has CDR1 LGHNA and CDR2 YNFKEQ. The CDR3 region is CASSQEGASTEAFF. CDR3 nucleotides: TGTGCCAGCAGCCAAGAGGGGGCGAGCACTGAAGCTTTCTTT.

This clone rates as medium-sized. The V call is TRBV7-9, the J call TRBJ1-1; TRBD1 might be the D (6 bases). The CDR3 runs 15 residues. V was trimmed by 7 bases and J by 1 base, leaving 16 bases between them. Germline lookup yields CDR1 SEHNR and CDR2 FQNEAQ (reference sequence). CDR3 DNA: TGTGCCAGCACCCGGGGTGAGGGACAGAACACTGAAGCTTTCTTT. Its protein product is CASTRGEGQNTEAFF.

The chain couples TRBV6-6 to TRBJ1-1; no reliable D call. This CDR3 contains 13 residues. The V gene lost 0 bases and the J gene lost 5 bases, with 7 bases spanning the gap. Germline CDR1 and CDR2: MNHNY and SVGAGI (reference sequence). CDR3 sequence (DNA): TGTGCCAGCAGTTACTCCGGTTTTACTGAAGCTTTCTTT. This codes for CASSYSGFTEAFF.

The rearrangement joins TRBV10-3 to TRBJ2-1; 8 bases are a match to TRBD1. CDR1 and CDR2 from the germline V gene are ENHRY and SYGVKD. The ends lost 3 bases at V and 7 bases at J; junction bases unmatched: 5. This CDR3 has 14 amino acids. CDR3 sequence: CAISDTGGVNEQFF. CDR3 coding DNA: TGTGCCATCAGTGATACAGGGGGTGTAAATGAGCAGTTCTTC.

By share, this clone counts as medium-sized. The chain joins TRBV9 to TRBJ2-6; D is unresolved. Deletions cut 0 bases from V and 0 bases from J, with 10 bases between. Looked up from germline, CDR1 is SGDLS and CDR2 is YYNGEE. The length of the CDR3 is 17 residues. CDR3 nucleotide sequence: TGTGCCAGCAGCGTAGACCCGGTCGGCTCTGGGGCCAACGTCCTGACTTTC. Amino acid sequence: CASSVDPVGSGANVLTF.

The table lists this clone with a few counts. This chain links TRBV5-1 with TRBJ1-1; TRBD1 is a possible D gene (6 bases). The germline V gene has CDR1 SGHRS and CDR2 YFSETQ. With 4 bases removed from V and 3 bases from J, the gap between germline ends came to 28 bases. This CDR3 spans 19 amino acids. The CDR3 DNA follows: TGCGCCAGCAGCCCGAACTCGATGGGACATCGATCGTGGGACACTGAAGCTTTCTTT. This encodes CASSPNSMGHRSWDTEAFF.

This rearrangement joins TRBV27 to TRBJ2-3; 7 positions match TRBD1. The ends lost 7 bases at V and 4 bases at J; junction bases unmatched: 14. Germline V gene sequence: CDR1 MNHEY, CDR2 SMNVEV (reference sequence). The CDR3 contains 16 residues. Written as DNA, the CDR3 is TGTGCCAGCACCGGACTTACGACAGGGTTCCCAGATACGCAGTATTTT. As protein: CASTGLTTGFPDTQYF.

Only a few counts were recorded for this clone. This chain links TRBV11-2 with TRBJ1-6; TRBD1 agrees at 9 bases. V gave up 1 base and J gave up 8 bases; unmatched junction bases: 6. The germline V gene has CDR1 SGHAT and CDR2 FQNNGV. The CDR3 runs to 16 residues. CDR3 sequence reads: CASSLVGQGMDSPLHF. The CDR3 DNA sequence: TGTGCCAGCAGCTTAGTTGGACAGGGGATGGATTCACCCCTCCACTTT.

The V and J genes are TRBV6-1 and TRBJ1-2; 7 bases are a match to TRBD1. The CDR3 has 15 residues. Germline-derived CDR1 and CDR2 are MNHNS and SASEGT. J was trimmed by 3 bases and V by 6 bases; bases with no gene match: 10. The CDR3 is CASSLGTGQYYGYTF. CDR3 DNA: TGTGCCAGCAGCCTTGGGACGGGACAGTACTATGGCTACACCTTC.

By proportion, this clone is medium-sized. The chain links TRBV13 to TRBJ2-7, with 9 bases aligning to TRBD2. Germline CDR1 and CDR2: PRHDT and FYEKMQ (reference sequence). J lost 5 bases, V lost 5 bases, and 7 bases had no gene match. The CDR3 contains 14 residues. The CDR3 spells CASSIGTSFDEQYV. In DNA form, the CDR3 reads TGTGCCAGCAGCATCGGGACTAGCTTCGACGAGCAGTACGTC.

This clone is medium-sized in the sample. The CDR3 spells CASSEGLDGEQYV. The CDR3 bases are TGTGCCAGCAGCGAGGGTCTGGATGGGGAGCAGTACGTC. This rearrangement joins TRBV21-1 to TRBJ2-7; the tabulated D call, TRBD2, remains unverified against the DNA. TRBV21-1 is a documented pseudogene. The CDR3 consists of 13 residues.